This record looks at one TCR beta chain sequence and its context. V trimming: 4 bases; J trimming: 4 bases; junction bases outside the gene matches: 2. CDR1 and CDR2 (germline): ENHRY, SYGVKD. CDR3 length: 14 amino acids. As processed by the authors: Amplification of reference gene primers provided the estimated nucleated cell counts. Only in-frame clones appear in the TCRdb table, and some are missing; sequencing was by immunoSEQ multiplex PCR. V and J calls and clone size are copied from that table; D and trimming were computed from the DNA. The data contain 200,000 to 300,000 clones, 75% to 85% of them seen just once; the ten biggest clones take up 9.5% to 15%. The data stem from a study of blood T cell repertoires in COVID-19. About the research overall: PBMCs, B-cell-depleted T cells, or T cells provided the cDNA or gDNA that made up the material.

V usage is TRBV10-3 and J usage is TRBJ2-3; 10 bases are a match to TRBD1. Sequencing was done on a sample of peripheral blood. This clonotype originated in a woman aged 60-75 years with active or convalescent COVID-19. The CDR3 region has the DNA TGTGCCATCAGTGTGACAGGGGGCCCAGATACGCAGTATTTT. As protein: CAISVTGGPDTQYF.